A selection of T cell receptor beta chains follows, all from one sample in a study of blood T cells in healthy people across ages. TCRdb ran MiXCR on the 5' RACE reads and lists one entry per CDR3 protein. This sample has around 600,000 distinct CDR3 sequences, with more than 45% found just once. The sample was blood. These receptors came from a man at least 80 years old in good health. Both conserved end residues are trimmed from each CDR3. A D gene is named only where the DNA matches it firmly. Not every row has a clone size; where given, it reads once, few, many or a size class.

TRBJ2-3	.	few	TRBV7-2	ASSLEAVTDTQY
TRBJ2-7	.	many	TRBV29-1	SVRTDTYEQY
TRBJ1-2	.	.	TRBV3-1	ASSQERRGNGYT
TRBJ2-2	.	.	TRBV29-1	SVRSTGELF
TRBJ2-3	TRBD2	.	TRBV20-1	SARWGGIDTQY
TRBJ2-3	TRBD2	.	TRBV7-2	ASSHTTSGSLPDTQY
TRBJ1-1	.	few	TRBV7-3	ASSFPGSTEAF
.	TRBD1	.	TRBV5-1	ASSVGTGPEETQY
TRBJ2-4	TRBD1	.	TRBV27	ASSFTGDIQY
TRBJ2-7	TRBD1	few	TRBV12-3/TRBV12-4	ASSLATGVLTYEQY
TRBJ2-3	.	.	TRBV20-1	SAAHTGSKMGDTQY
TRBJ2-1	TRBD2	few	TRBV5-1	ASSLSGGAVYEQF
TRBJ2-1	TRBD1	.	TRBV6-6	ASSPGGGQWEQF
TRBJ2-7	TRBD2	few	TRBV9	ASSALGLADYEQY
TRBJ2-7	TRBD2	few	TRBV6-2/TRBV6-3	ASSFHSGTTYEQY
TRBJ1-1	.	few	TRBV12-3/TRBV12-4	ASSFGGPVSEAF